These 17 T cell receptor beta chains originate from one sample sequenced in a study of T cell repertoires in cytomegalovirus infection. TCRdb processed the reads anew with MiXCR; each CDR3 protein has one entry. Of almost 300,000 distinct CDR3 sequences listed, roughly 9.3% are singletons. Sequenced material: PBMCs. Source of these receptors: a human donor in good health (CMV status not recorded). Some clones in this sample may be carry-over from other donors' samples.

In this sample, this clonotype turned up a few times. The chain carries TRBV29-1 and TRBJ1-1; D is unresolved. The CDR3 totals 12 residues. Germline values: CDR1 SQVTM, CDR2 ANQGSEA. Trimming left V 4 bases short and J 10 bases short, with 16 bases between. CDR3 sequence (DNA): TGCAGCGTTGGGAGGGCTCGGGTTGGAGCTTTCTTT. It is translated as CSVGRARVGAFF.

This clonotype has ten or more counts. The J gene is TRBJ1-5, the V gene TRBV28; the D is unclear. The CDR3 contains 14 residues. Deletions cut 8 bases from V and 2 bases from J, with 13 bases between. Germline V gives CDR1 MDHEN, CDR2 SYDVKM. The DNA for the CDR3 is TGTGCCAGCCGTGAGGGAATGGGCAATCAGCCCCAGCATTTT. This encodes CASREGMGNQPQHF.

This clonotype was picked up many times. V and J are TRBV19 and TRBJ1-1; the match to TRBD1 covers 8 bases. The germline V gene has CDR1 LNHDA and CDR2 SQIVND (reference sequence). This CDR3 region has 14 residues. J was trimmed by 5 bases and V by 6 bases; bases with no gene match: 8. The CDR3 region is CASSRTGSGTEAFF. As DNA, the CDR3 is TGTGCCAGTAGCCGGACAGGGTCTGGGACTGAAGCTTTCTTT.

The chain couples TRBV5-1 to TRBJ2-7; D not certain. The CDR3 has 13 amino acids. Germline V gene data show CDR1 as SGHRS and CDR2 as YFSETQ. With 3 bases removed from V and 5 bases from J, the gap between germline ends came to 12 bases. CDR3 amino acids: CASSSTGSHEQYV. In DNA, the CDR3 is TGCGCCAGCAGCTCCACCGGTAGTCACGAGCAGTACGTC.

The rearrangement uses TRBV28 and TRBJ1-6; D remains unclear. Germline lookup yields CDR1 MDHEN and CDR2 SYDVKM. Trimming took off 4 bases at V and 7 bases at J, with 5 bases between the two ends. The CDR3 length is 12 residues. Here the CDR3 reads CASSSPNSPLHF. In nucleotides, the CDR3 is TGTGCCAGCAGTTCTCCAAATTCACCCCTCCACTTT.

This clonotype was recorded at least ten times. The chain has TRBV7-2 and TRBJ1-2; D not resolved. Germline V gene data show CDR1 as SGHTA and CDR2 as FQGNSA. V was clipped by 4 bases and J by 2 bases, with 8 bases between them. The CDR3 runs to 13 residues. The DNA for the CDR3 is TGTGCCAGCAGCTCCCACCCCAACTATGGCTACACCTTC. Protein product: CASSSHPNYGYTF.

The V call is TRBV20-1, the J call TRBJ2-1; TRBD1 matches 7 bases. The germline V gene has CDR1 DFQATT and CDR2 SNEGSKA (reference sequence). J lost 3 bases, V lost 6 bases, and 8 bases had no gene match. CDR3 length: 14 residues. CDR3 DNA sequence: TGCAGTGCGCCCACAGGGGCGAACTACAATGAGCAGTTCTTC. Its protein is CSAPTGANYNEQFF.

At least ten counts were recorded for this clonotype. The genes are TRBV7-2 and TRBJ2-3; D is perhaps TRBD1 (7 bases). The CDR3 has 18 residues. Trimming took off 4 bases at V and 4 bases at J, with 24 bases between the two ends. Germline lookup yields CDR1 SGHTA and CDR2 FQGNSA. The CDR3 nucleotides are TGTGCCAGCAGCTCCCCACCAGGGGGGCCCTGGGGCCCAGATACGCAGTATTTT. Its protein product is CASSSPPGGPWGPDTQYF. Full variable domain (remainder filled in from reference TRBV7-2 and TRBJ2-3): GAGVSQSPSNKVTEKGKDVELRCDPISGHTALYWYRQSLGQGLEFLIYFQGNSAPDKSGLPSDRFSAERTGGSVSTLTIQRTQQEDSAVYLCASSSPPGGPWGPDTQYFGPGTRLTVL.

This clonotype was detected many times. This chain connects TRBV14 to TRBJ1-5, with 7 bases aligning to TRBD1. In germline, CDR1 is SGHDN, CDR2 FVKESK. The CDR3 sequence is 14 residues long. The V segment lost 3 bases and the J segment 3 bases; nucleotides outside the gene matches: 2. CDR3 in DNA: TGTGCCAGCAGCCAGACAGGGTCCAATCAGCCCCAGCATTTT. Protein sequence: CASSQTGSNQPQHF.

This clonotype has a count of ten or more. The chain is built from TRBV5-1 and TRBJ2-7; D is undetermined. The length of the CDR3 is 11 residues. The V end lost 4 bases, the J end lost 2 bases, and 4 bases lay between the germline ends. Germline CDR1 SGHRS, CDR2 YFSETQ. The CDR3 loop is CASSTPYEQYF. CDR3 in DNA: TGCGCCAGCAGCACTCCCTACGAGCAGTACTTC.

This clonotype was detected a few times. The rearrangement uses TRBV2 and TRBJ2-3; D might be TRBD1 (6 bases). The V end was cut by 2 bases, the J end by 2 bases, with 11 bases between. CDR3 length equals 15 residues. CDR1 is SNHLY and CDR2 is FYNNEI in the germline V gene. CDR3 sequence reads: CASSELRTDTDTQYF. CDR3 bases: TGTGCCAGCAGTGAATTAAGGACAGACACAGATACGCAGTATTTT.

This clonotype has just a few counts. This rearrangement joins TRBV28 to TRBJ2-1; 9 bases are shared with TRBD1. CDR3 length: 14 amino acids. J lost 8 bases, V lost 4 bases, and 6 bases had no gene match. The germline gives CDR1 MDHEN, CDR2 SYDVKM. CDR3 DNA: TGTGCCAGCAGTTCCGGACAGGGGATGGATGAGCAGTTCTTC. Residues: CASSSGQGMDEQFF.

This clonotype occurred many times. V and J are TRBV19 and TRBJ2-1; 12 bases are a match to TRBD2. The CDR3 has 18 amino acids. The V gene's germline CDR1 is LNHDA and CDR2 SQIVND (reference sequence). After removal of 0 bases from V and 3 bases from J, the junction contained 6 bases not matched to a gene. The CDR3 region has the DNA TGTGCCAGTAGTATAGATCTGACTAGCGGGGGCCTCTACAATGAGCAGTTCTTC. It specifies CASSIDLTSGGLYNEQFF.

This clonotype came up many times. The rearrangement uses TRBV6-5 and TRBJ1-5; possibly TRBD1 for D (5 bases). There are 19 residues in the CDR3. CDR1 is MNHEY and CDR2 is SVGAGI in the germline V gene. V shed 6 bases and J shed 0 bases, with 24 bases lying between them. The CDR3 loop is CASRPSMGPTTFSNQPQHF. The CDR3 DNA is TGTGCCAGCAGACCCTCAATGGGACCGACAACATTTAGCAATCAGCCCCAGCATTTT.

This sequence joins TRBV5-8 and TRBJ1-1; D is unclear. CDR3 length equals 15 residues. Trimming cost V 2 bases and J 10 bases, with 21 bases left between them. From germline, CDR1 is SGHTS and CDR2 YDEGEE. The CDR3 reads CASSLPRETVLGAFF. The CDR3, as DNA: TGTGCCAGCAGCTTACCCCGGGAGACGGTGCTAGGAGCTTTCTTT.

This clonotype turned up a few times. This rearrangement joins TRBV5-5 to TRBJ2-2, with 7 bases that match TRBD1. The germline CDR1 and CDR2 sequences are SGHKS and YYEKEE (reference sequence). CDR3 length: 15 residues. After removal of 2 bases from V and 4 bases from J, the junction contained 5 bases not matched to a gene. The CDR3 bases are TGTGCCAGCAGCTTCAACAGGGGAAGCACCGGGGAGCTGTTTTTT. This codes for CASSFNRGSTGELFF. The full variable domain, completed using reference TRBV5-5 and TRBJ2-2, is DAGVTQSPTHLIKTRGQQVTLRCSPISGHKSVSWYQQVLGQGPQFIFQYYEKEERGRGNFPDRFSARQFPNYSSELNVNALLLGDSALYLCASSFNRGSTGELFFGEGSRLTVL.

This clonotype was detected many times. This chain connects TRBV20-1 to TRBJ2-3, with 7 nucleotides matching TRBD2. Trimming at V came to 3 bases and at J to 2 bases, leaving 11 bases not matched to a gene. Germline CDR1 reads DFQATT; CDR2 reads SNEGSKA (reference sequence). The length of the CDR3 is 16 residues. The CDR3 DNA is TGCAGTGCTAGCGGGGGAAAGGGACTACCCACAGATACGCAGTATTTT. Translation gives CSASGGKGLPTDTQYF.